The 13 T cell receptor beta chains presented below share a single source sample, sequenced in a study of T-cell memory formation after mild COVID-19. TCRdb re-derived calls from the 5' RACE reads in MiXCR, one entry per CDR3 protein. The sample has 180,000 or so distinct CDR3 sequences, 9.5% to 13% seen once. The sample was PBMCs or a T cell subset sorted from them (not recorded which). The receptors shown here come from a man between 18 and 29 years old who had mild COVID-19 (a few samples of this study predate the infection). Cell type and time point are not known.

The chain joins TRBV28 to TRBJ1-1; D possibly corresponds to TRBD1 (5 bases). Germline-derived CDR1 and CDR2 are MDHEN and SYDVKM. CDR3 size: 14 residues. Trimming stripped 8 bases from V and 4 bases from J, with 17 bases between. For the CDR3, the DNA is TGTGCCAGCTCTCCATGGGGGGTGGGCACTGAAGCTTTCTTT. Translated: CASSPWGVGTEAFF.

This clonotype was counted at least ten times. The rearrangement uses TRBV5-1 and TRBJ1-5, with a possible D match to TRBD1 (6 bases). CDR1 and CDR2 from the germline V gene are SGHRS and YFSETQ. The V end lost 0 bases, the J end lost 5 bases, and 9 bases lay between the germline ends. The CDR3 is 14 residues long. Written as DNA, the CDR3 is TGCGCCAGCAGCTTGGCGTCAGGGGATCAGCCCCAGCATTTT. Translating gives CASSLASGDQPQHF.

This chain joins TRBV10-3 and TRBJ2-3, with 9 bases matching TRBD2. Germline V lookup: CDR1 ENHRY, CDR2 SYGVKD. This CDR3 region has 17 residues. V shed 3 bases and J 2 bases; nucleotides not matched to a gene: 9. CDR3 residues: CAISEYGSGGITDTQYF. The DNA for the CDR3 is TGTGCCATCAGTGAATACGGTAGCGGGGGAATCACAGATACGCAGTATTTT.

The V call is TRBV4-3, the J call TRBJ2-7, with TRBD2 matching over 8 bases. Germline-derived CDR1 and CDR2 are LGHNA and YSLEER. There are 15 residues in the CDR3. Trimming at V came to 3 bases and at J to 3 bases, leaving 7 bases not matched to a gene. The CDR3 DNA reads TGCGCCAGCAGCCAGGGACTAGGTCGGAGCTACGAGCAGTACTTC. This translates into CASSQGLGRSYEQYF.

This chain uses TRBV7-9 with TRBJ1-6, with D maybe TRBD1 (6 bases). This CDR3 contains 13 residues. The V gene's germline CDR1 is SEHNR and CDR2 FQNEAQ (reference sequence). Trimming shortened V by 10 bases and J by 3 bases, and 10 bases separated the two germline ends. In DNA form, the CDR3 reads TGTGCCACAGGGGACCTCTATAATTCACCCCTCCACTTT. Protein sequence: CATGDLYNSPLHF.

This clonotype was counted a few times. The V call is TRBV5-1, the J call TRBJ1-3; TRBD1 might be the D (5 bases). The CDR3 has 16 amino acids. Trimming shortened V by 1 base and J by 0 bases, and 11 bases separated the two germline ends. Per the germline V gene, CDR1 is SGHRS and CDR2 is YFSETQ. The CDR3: CASSLSQGVSGNTIYF. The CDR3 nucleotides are TGCGCCAGCAGCTTGTCTCAGGGCGTCTCTGGAAACACCATATATTTT.

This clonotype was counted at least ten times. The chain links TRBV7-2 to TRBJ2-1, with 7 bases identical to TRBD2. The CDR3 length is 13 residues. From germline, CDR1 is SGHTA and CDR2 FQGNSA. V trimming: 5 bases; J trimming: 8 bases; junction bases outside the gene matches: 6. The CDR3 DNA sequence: TGTGCCAGCAGCACAAGCGGGGTCTATGAGCAGTTCTTC. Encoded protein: CASSTSGVYEQFF.

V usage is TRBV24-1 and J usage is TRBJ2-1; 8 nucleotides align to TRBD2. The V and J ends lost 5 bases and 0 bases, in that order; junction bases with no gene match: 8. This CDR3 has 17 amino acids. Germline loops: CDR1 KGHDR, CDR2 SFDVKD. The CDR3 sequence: CATSGSGAVSSYNEQFF. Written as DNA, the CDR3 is TGTGCCACCAGTGGTAGCGGGGCCGTAAGCTCCTACAATGAGCAGTTCTTC.

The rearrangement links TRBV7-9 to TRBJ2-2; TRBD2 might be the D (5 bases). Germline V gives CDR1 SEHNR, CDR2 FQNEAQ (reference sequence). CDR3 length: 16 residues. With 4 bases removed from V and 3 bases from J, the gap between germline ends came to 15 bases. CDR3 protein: CASSSQAKEDTGELFF. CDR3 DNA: TGTGCCAGCAGCTCGCAGGCCAAGGAGGACACCGGGGAGCTGTTTTTT. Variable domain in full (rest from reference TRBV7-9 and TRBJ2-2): DTGVSQNPRHKITKRGQNVTFRCDPISEHNRLYWYRQTLGQGPEFLTYFQNEAQLEKSRLLSDRFSAERPKGSFSTLEIQRTEQGDSAMYLCASSSQAKEDTGELFFGEGSRLTVL.

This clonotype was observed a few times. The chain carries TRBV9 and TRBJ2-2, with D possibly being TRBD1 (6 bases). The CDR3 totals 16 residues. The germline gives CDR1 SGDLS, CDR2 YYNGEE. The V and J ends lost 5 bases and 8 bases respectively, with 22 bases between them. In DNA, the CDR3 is TGTGCCAGCAGTCTCCCCTATGGGGGCCGCGGAGGGGAGCTGTTTTTT. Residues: CASSLPYGGRGGELFF.

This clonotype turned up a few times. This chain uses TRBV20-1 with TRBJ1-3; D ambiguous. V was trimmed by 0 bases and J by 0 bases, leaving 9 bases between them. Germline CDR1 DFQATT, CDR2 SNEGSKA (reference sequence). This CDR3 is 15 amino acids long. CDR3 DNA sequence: TGCAGTGCTAGAGATCGCGGCAGCTCTGGAAACACCATATATTTT. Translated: CSARDRGSSGNTIYF.

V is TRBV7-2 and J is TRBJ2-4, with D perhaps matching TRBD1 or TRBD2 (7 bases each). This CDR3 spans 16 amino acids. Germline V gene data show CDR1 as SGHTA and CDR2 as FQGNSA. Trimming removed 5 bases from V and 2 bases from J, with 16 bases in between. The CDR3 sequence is CASSRGGGGTKNIQYF. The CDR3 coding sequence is TGTGCCAGCAGCCGCGGGGGAGGGGGCACCAAAAACATTCAGTACTTC.

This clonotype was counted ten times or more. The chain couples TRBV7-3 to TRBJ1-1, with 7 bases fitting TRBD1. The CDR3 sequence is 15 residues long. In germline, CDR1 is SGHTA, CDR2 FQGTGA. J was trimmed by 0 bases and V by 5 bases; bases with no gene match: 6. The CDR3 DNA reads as TGTGCCAGCAGCCGAGGGGGCCTTTTGAACACTGAAGCTTTCTTT. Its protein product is CASSRGGLLNTEAFF.